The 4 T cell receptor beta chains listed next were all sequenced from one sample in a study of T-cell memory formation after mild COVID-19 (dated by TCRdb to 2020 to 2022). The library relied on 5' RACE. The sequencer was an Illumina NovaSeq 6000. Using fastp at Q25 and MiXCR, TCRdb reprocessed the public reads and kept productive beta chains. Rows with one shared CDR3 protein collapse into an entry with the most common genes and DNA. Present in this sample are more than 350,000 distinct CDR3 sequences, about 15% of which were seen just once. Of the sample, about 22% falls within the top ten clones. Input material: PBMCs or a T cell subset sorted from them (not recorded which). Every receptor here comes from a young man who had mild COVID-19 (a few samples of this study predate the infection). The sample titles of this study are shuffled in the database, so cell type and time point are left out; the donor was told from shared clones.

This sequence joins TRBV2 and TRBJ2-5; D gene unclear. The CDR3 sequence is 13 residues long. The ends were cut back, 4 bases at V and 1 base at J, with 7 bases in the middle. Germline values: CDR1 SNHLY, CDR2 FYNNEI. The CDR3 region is CASSGLSQETQYF. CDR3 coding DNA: TGTGCCAGCAGTGGGCTATCCCAAGAGACCCAGTACTTC.

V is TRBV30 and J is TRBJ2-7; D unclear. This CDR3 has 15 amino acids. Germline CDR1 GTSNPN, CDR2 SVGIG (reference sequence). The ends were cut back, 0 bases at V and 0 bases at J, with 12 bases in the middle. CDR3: CAWSVWAVPSYEQYF. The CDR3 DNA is TGTGCCTGGAGTGTATGGGCGGTCCCCTCCTACGAGCAGTACTTC.

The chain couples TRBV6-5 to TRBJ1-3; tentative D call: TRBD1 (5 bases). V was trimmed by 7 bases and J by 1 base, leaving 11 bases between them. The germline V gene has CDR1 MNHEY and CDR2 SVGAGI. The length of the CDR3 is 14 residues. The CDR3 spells CASTRDYSGNTIYF. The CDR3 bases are TGTGCCAGCACTAGGGACTATTCTGGAAACACCATATATTTT.

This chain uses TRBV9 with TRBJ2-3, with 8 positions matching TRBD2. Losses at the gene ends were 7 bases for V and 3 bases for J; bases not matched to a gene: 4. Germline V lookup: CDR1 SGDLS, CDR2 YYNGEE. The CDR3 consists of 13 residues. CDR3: CASGTRFTDTQYF. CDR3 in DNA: TGTGCCAGCGGGACTAGATTTACAGATACGCAGTATTTT.